This passage covers 3 T cell receptor beta chains from one sample sequenced in a study of CD8 T cells in Susac syndrome. Roughly 0.45 to 1 ug RNA was reverse transcribed with random hexamers. TCRdb fed the immunoSEQ multiplex PCR reads into MiXCR, producing one record per CDR3 protein. The sample records almost 450,000 distinct CDR3 sequences, approximately 85% being singletons. Sequenced sample: CD8+ T cells from PBMCs. These receptors were obtained from a human donor with multiple sclerosis.

This sequence joins TRBV5-8 and TRBJ2-2, with TRBD2 matching over 14 bases. The germline CDR1 and CDR2 sequences are SGHTS and YDEGEE. The CDR3 is 17 amino acids. V lost 1 base and J lost 4; bases outside the gene matches: 3. DNA for the CDR3: TGTGCCAGCAGCTTGTCAGGGACTAGCGGGGGCACCGGGGAGCTGTTTTTT. Its protein is CASSLSGTSGGTGELFF. Full variable domain (missing parts from reference TRBV5-8 and TRBJ2-2): EAGVTQSPTHLIKTRGQQATLRCSPISGHTSVYWYQQALGLGLQFLLWYDEGEERNRGNFPPRFSGRQFPNYSSELNVNALELEDSALYLCASSLSGTSGGTGELFFGEGSRLTVL.

The V call is TRBV5-5, the J call TRBJ1-1; D gene ambiguous. V was trimmed by 5 bases and J by 7 bases, leaving 9 bases between them. The CDR3 length is 11 residues. Germline V gives CDR1 SGHKS, CDR2 YYEKEE (reference sequence). CDR3 amino acids: CASSTGFEAFF. The CDR3 nucleotides are TGTGCCAGCAGTACGGGGTTTGAAGCTTTCTTT. Based on the CDR3 plus reference TRBV5-5 and TRBJ1-1, the full variable domain is DAGVTQSPTHLIKTRGQQVTLRCSPISGHKSVSWYQQVLGQGPQFIFQYYEKEERGRGNFPDRFSARQFPNYSSELNVNALLLGDSALYLCASSTGFEAFFGQGTRLTVV.

The chain carries TRBV29-1 and TRBJ2-5, with 7 bases that match TRBD1. CDR1 and CDR2 from the germline V gene are SQVTM and ANQGSEA. V lost 1 base and J lost 2; bases outside the gene matches: 4. The CDR3 runs to 14 residues. CDR3 sequence (DNA): TGCAGCGTTGAAGGTGGGACAGCACAAGAGACCCAGTACTTC. This encodes CSVEGGTAQETQYF.